This T cell receptor beta chain was retrieved from a study of PD-1 blockade in classical Hodgkin lymphoma. Exposure to brentuximab vedotin varied, and each patient had relapsed following autologous stem cell transplantation. Out of thawed PBMCs, magnetic negative selection purified CD4+ T cells. Between the trimmed V and J ends, which lost 3 bases and 3 bases, there was a span of 21 bases. This CDR3 has 17 residues. Germline CDR1 and CDR2: MDHEN and SYDVKM. The protocol was immunoSEQ multiplex PCR, while the TCRdb copy is restricted to in-frame clones and leaves out a portion. This sample has about 12,000 clones; approximately 80% occur once, and the top ten carry more than 1.5%.

The sample was CD4+ T cells from blood, taken at baseline. The rearrangement uses TRBV28 and TRBJ2-7; D may be TRBD2 (6 bases). The TCR originated in a human donor with classical Hodgkin lymphoma. CDR3 DNA: TGTGCCAGCAGTTTGGTCGGACCGGGGGTTGGCAGCTACGAGCAGTACTTC. Its translation is CASSLVGPGVGSYEQYF.